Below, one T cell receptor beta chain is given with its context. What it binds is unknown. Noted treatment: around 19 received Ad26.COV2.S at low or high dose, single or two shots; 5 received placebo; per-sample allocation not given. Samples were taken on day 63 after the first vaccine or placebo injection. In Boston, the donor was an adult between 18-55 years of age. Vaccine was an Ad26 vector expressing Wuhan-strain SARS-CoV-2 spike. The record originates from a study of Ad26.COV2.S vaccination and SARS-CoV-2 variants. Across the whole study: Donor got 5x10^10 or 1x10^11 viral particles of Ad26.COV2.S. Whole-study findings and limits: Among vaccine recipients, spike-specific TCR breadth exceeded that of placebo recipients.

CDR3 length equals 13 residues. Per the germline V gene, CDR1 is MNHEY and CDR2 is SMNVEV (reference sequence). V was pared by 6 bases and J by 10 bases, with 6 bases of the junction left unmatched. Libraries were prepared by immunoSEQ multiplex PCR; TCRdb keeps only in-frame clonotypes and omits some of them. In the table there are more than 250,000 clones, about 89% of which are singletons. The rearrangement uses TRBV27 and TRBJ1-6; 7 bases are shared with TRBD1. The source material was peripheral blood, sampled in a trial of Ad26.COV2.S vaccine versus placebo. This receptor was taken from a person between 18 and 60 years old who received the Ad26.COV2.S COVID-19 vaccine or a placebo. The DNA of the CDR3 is TGTGCCAGCAGCAAAGACAGGGAATCACCCCTCCACTTT. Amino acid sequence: CASSKDRESPLHF.